One and the same sample provided the 27 T cell receptor beta chains below, sequenced in a study of blood T cell repertoires in COVID-19. Data came from immunoSEQ multiplex PCR; TCRdb stores just in-frame clones and leaves some out. Of some 64,000 clones detected, roughly four fifths appear once; the ten largest clones hold 4% to 5.5%. Sequencing was performed on peripheral blood. These receptors all stem from a human donor in a cohort sampled during active COVID-19.

V gene TRBV5-4 combines with J gene TRBJ2-7; tentatively, D is TRBD2 (5 bases). Germline V gives CDR1 SGHNT, CDR2 YYREEE (reference sequence). The CDR3 runs to 14 residues. The V gene lost 4 bases and the J gene lost 6 bases, with 17 bases spanning the gap. The CDR3 DNA reads TGTGCCAGCAGCACCGTTGAGGGTTCCGGCGAGCAGTACTTC. Translation gives CASSTVEGSGEQYF.

The chain joins TRBV18 to TRBJ2-4, with 11 bases aligning to TRBD2. The CDR3 is 16 amino acids. The germline V gene has CDR1 KGHSH and CDR2 LQKENI. The V segment lost 5 bases and the J segment 4 bases; nucleotides outside the gene matches: 7. The CDR3 here is CASSSLAGEGKNIQYF. The CDR3 coding sequence is TGTGCCAGCTCATCACTAGCGGGGGAGGGGAAAAACATTCAGTACTTC.

The chain employs TRBV2 and TRBJ2-2, with 13 nucleotides matching TRBD2. Germline CDR1 reads SNHLY; CDR2 reads FYNNEI. This CDR3 comprises 14 residues. Germline trimming cut 9 bases from V and 5 bases from J; bases unmatched to any gene: 3. CDR3 bases: TGTGCCAGTACTAGCGGGGGGGCGACCGGGGAGCTGTTTTTT. Protein sequence: CASTSGGATGELFF.

The chain recombines TRBV5-5 with TRBJ1-4; 8 bases match TRBD1. The J segment lost 5 bases and the V segment lost 4 bases, leaving 7 bases of the junction unmatched. Germline V CDR1 and CDR2: SGHKS, YYEKEE (reference sequence). This CDR3 comprises 15 residues. CDR3 nucleotides: TGTGCCAGCAGCGTTACAGGGGGACCAAATGAAAAACTGTTTTTT. Its protein product is CASSVTGGPNEKLFF. The full variable domain, its missing parts supplied by reference TRBV5-5 and TRBJ1-4, is DAGVTQSPTHLIKTRGQQVTLRCSPISGHKSVSWYQQVLGQGPQFIFQYYEKEERGRGNFPDRFSARQFPNYSSELNVNALLLGDSALYLCASSVTGGPNEKLFFGSGTQLSVL.

The V and J genes are TRBV27 and TRBJ1-1; perhaps TRBD1 as D (6 bases). The V end lost 5 bases, the J end lost 4 bases, and 14 bases lay between the germline ends. The CDR3 is made up of 14 amino acids. CDR1 is MNHEY and CDR2 is SMNVEV in the germline V gene (reference sequence). The CDR3 region is CASSPEGEGTEAFF. The CDR3, as DNA: TGTGCCAGCAGTCCAGAGGGGGAGGGCACTGAAGCTTTCTTT.

This clone was seen a handful of times. J is TRBJ2-5 and V is TRBV25-1; 7 positions agree with TRBD1. Germline CDR1 reads MGHDK; CDR2 reads SYGVNS. V lost 6 bases, J lost 5 bases, and 6 bases stayed unmatched. The CDR3 extends over 13 amino acids. CDR3 in amino acids: CASSKTGAETQYF. CDR3 DNA sequence: TGTGCCAGCAGCAAAACAGGGGCGGAGACCCAGTACTTC.

The V and J genes are TRBV25-1 and TRBJ2-2; D is ambiguous. V shed 3 bases and J shed 0 bases, with 5 bases lying between them. The CDR3 runs to 14 residues. CDR1 and CDR2 (germline): MGHDK, SYGVNS. The CDR3 DNA reads TGTGCCAGCAGTGATATAGCGAACACCGGGGAGCTGTTTTTT. It translates to CASSDIANTGELFF.

The chain employs TRBV9 and TRBJ2-5; D remains ambiguous. Germline values: CDR1 SGDLS, CDR2 YYNGEE. The CDR3 covers 13 residues. V was cut by 0 bases and J by 1 base, with 4 bases left in between. The CDR3 DNA sequence: TGTGCCAGCAGCGTAGCCATCCAAGAGACCCAGTACTTC. Its protein product is CASSVAIQETQYF.

The chain carries TRBV19 and TRBJ2-5; 10 bases align to TRBD2. Germline V CDR1 and CDR2: LNHDA, SQIVND (reference sequence). J lost 5 bases, V lost 5 bases, and 8 bases had no gene match. The CDR3 spans 15 residues. CDR3 in amino acids: CASSARTSGRETQYF. As DNA, the CDR3 is TGTGCCAGTAGTGCAAGGACTAGCGGTAGGGAGACCCAGTACTTC. Full variable domain (remainder filled in from reference TRBV19 and TRBJ2-5): DGGITQSPKYLFRKEGQNVTLSCEQNLNHDAMYWYRQDPGQGLRLIYYSQIVNDFQKGDIAEGYSVSREKKESFPLTVTSAQKNPTAFYLCASSARTSGRETQYFGPGTRLLVL.

In regard to this clone: Other DNA sequences within the sample encode an identical CDR3. This rearrangement joins TRBV7-3 to TRBJ1-1; D gene ambiguous. The V and J ends lost 5 bases and 4 bases respectively, with 14 bases between them. The germline gives CDR1 SGHTA, CDR2 FQGTGA. The CDR3 is made up of 14 amino acids. The CDR3 loop is CASSPRGSGTEAFF. CDR3 bases: TGTGCCAGCAGCCCGCGGGGATCAGGCACTGAAGCTTTCTTT.

This clone was seen a few times. The chain links TRBV11-2 to TRBJ2-1, with 10 nucleotides matching TRBD1. Trimming removed 6 bases from V and 0 bases from J; junction bases left unmatched: 5. This CDR3 is 16 amino acids long. The germline V gene encodes CDR1 SGHAT and CDR2 FQNNGV. CDR3 residues: CASSPGTGVSYNEQFF. The DNA of the CDR3 is TGTGCCAGCAGTCCCGGGACAGGGGTCTCCTACAATGAGCAGTTCTTC. The complete variable domain, with remaining parts taken from reference TRBV11-2 and TRBJ2-1, reads EAGVAQSPRYKIIEKRQSVAFWCNPISGHATLYWYQQILGQGPKLLIQFQNNGVVDDSQLPKDRFSAERLKGVDSTLKIQPAKLEDSAVYLCASSPGTGVSYNEQFFGPGTRLTVL.

This clone was seen just once. V and J are TRBV24-1 and TRBJ2-5; TRBD2 matches 12 bases. CDR3 length equals 16 residues. Germline trimming cut 4 bases from V and 3 bases from J; bases unmatched to any gene: 5. Germline CDR1 KGHDR, CDR2 SFDVKD. CDR3 residues: CATSDPSGGDKETQYF. CDR3 DNA: TGTGCCACCAGTGACCCTAGCGGGGGGGATAAAGAGACCCAGTACTTC.

The chain uses TRBV6-6 and TRBJ2-5; 13 positions match TRBD2. Germline CDR1 is MNHNY and CDR2 is SVGAGI (reference sequence). The CDR3 is 15 amino acids. V lost 6 bases, J lost 5 bases, and 6 bases stayed unmatched. The CDR3 sequence: CASRLLAGGRETQYF. CDR3 sequence (DNA): TGTGCCAGCAGACTACTAGCGGGGGGGCGGGAGACCCAGTACTTC.

The chain uses TRBV30 and TRBJ2-2, with 7 bases identical to TRBD2. V dropped 3 bases and J dropped 3; count of bases not matched to a gene: 10. The CDR3 spans 16 residues. CDR1 GTSNPN and CDR2 SVGIG come from the germline V gene (reference sequence). CDR3 loop: CAWRAYFRGDTGELFF. In DNA form, the CDR3 reads TGTGCCTGGAGAGCCTATTTCCGGGGGGACACCGGGGAGCTGTTTTTT.

This chain connects TRBV5-1 to TRBJ1-4; TRBD1 agrees at 9 bases. This CDR3 spans 17 amino acids. After removal of 0 bases from V and 11 bases from J, the junction contained 14 bases not matched to a gene. CDR1 SGHRS and CDR2 YFSETQ come from the germline V gene. The chain's CDR3 is CASSLDAGQGYMGKLFF. CDR3 sequence (DNA): TGCGCCAGCAGCTTGGATGCCGGACAGGGGTATATGGGGAAACTGTTTTTT.

This sequence joins TRBV12-3 or TRBV12-4 and TRBJ1-1; D gene uncertain. The V and J ends lost 7 bases and 6 bases respectively, with 12 bases between them. This CDR3 comprises 12 residues. This CDR3 is CASNRGDPEAFF. In DNA, the CDR3 is TGTGCCAGCAACCGGGGTGACCCTGAAGCTTTCTTT.

The chain is built from TRBV29-1 and TRBJ2-7; 10 bases align to TRBD1. V was clipped by 4 bases and J by 2 bases; unmatched bases: 5. Germline V gene data show CDR1 as SQVTM and CDR2 as ANQGSEA. The CDR3 is 14 residues long. The CDR3 sequence is CSVGGQGTPYEQYF. In nucleotides, the CDR3 is TGCAGCGTTGGGGGACAGGGGACGCCCTACGAGCAGTACTTC.

This clone was observed a few times. V is TRBV4-1 and J is TRBJ2-5, with TRBD2 matching over 9 bases. The CDR3 sequence is 13 residues long. Unmatched junction bases numbered 3, after V lost 5 bases and J lost 5 bases. Per germline, CDR1 MGHRA and CDR2 YSYEKL. Here the CDR3 reads CASSFGTSETQYF. The CDR3 bases are TGCGCCAGCAGCTTCGGGACTAGCGAGACCCAGTACTTC.

The CDR3 DNA is TGTGCCAGCAAATTGTCAGGGAGCACAGATACGCAGTATTTT. Amino acid sequence: CASKLSGSTDTQYF. The V call is TRBV6-5, the J call TRBJ2-3; D is perhaps TRBD1 (5 bases). The CDR3 sequence is 14 residues long. V dropped 7 bases and J dropped 0 bases, with 11 bases sitting between them. Germline V CDR1 and CDR2: MNHEY, SVGAGI.

DNA of the CDR3: TGCGCCAGCAGCCAAGAAAAGACTAGCGGGAACACAGATACGCAGTATTTT. It specifies CASSQEKTSGNTDTQYF. V gene TRBV4-1 combines with J gene TRBJ2-3; 11 bases match TRBD2. The germline V gene encodes CDR1 MGHRA and CDR2 YSYEKL. The CDR3 runs 17 residues. Trimming at V came to 0 bases and at J to 2 bases, leaving 4 bases not matched to a gene.

This clone has just a few counts. This chain connects TRBV6-1 to TRBJ2-6; tentatively, D is TRBD1 (6 bases). The CDR3 sequence is 15 residues long. V was shortened by 2 bases and J by 4 bases, with 9 bases between the two germline ends. Germline V gene sequence: CDR1 MNHNS, CDR2 SASEGT. CDR3 sequence reads: CASSEQGRGANVLTF. Here the CDR3 DNA reads TGTGCCAGCAGTGAACAGGGGCGCGGGGCCAACGTCCTGACTTTC.

The V gene is TRBV28, the J gene TRBJ1-1; no firm D call. Looked up from germline, CDR1 is MDHEN and CDR2 is SYDVKM. This CDR3 has 14 residues. Trimming removed 5 bases from V and 4 bases from J, with 14 bases in between. CDR3 in amino acids: CASSARGLGTEAFF. In nucleotides, the CDR3 is TGTGCCAGCAGTGCACGAGGGCTGGGCACTGAAGCTTTCTTT.

The V gene is TRBV6-5, the J gene TRBJ2-5; 11 nucleotides agree with TRBD2. Trimming cost V 10 bases and J 0 bases; bases outside gene matches: 7. Germline V gene data show CDR1 as MNHEY and CDR2 as SVGAGI. There are 15 residues in the CDR3. CDR3: CATKPSGGYQETQYF. The CDR3 nucleotides are TGTGCCACCAAGCCTAGCGGGGGGTACCAAGAGACCCAGTACTTC.

In this sample, this clone turned up a few times. The chain carries TRBV5-1 and TRBJ2-5; D possibly corresponds to TRBD1 (6 bases). Trimming stripped 4 bases from V and 4 bases from J, with 11 bases between. CDR1 is SGHRS, CDR2 YFSETQ, per germline. The CDR3 runs to 13 residues. DNA of the CDR3: TGCGCCAGCAGCCCGGACAGAGGAGAGACCCAGTACTTC. Protein product: CASSPDRGETQYF.

Ten or more counts support this clone. The V and J genes are TRBV11-3 and TRBJ2-1, with a tentative D call TRBD2 (6 bases). Per germline, CDR1 SGHNT and CDR2 YENEEA. The CDR3 sequence is 14 residues long. V lost 4 bases to trimming and J lost 0 bases, with 7 bases between them. CDR3 bases: TGTGCCAGCAGCTCGACTAGCTCCTACAATGAGCAGTTCTTC. Amino acids: CASSSTSSYNEQFF.

The chain recombines TRBV2 with TRBJ2-1, with a tentative D call TRBD1 (5 bases). The CDR3 has 15 residues. Trimming left V 5 bases short and J 10 bases short, with 21 bases between. Germline V lookup: CDR1 SNHLY, CDR2 FYNNEI. The CDR3: CASSPGPHPRFEQFF. CDR3 DNA sequence: TGTGCCAGCAGTCCAGGGCCCCACCCCCGCTTCGAGCAGTTCTTC. Full variable domain (rest looked up from reference TRBV2 and TRBJ2-1): EPEVTQTPSHQVTQMGQEVILRCVPISNHLYFYWYRQILGQKVEFLVSFYNNEISEKSEIFDDQFSVERPDGSNFTLKIRSTKLEDSAMYFCASSPGPHPRFEQFFGPGTRLTVL.

The V gene is TRBV6-2 or TRBV6-3, the J gene TRBJ2-1, with TRBD2 as a possible D gene (6 bases). The CDR3 sequence is 14 residues long. Germline values: CDR1 MNHEY, CDR2 SVGEGT. V lost 5 bases and J 7 bases, leaving 15 bases between the germline ends. In nucleotides, the CDR3 is TGTGCCAGCAGTACGCGCAGCGCGGGGAATGAGCAGTTCTTC. Its protein is CASSTRSAGNEQFF.